These T cell receptor beta chains were read from a single sample in a study of vaccination and CD4 T cells after COVID-19. TCRdb fed the PCR reads into MiXCR, producing one record per CDR3 protein. Of over 8,500 distinct CDR3 sequences in the sample, approximately 71% are singletons; the top ten hold roughly 10%. Their antigens are not known. Sample: CD4+ T cells from blood, cultured in vitro, taken before SARS-CoV-2 vaccination. All receptors derive from a human donor who had recovered from COVID-19. The CDR3 runs from the conserved cysteine through the conserved F or W. A D gene is named only where the DNA matches it firmly. Clone size, where shown, is once, few, many, or a class for clones that have expanded.

size: -
D: TRBD1
J: TRBJ2-7
V: TRBV10-1
CDR3: CASSEWGTGGSPHYEQYF
DNA: TGCGCCAGCAGTGAGTGGGGAACAGGGGGCTCTCCTCACTACGAGCAGTACTTC

size: -
D: -
J: TRBJ2-6
V: TRBV6-5
CDR3: CASSYEGTGANVLTF
DNA: TGTGCCAGCAGTTACGAGGGCACTGGGGCCAACGTCCTGACTTTC

size: -
D: TRBD2
J: TRBJ2-1
V: TRBV20-1
CDR3: CSGGLAGRGQFF
DNA: TGCAGTGGGGGACTAGCGGGAAGGGGGCAGTTCTTC

size: -
D: -
J: TRBJ1-3
V: TRBV20-1
CDR3: CSAMGQASGNTIYF
DNA: TGCAGTGCTATGGGGCAGGCCTCTGGAAACACCATATATTTT

size: -
D: TRBD1
J: TRBJ1-1
V: TRBV6-1
CDR3: CASSRTGTIQNTEAFF
DNA: TGTGCCAGCAGTCGGACAGGAACGATACAGAACACTGAAGCTTTCTTT

size: -
D: -
J: TRBJ2-6
V: TRBV6-2/TRBV6-3
CDR3: CASMTSGANVLTF
DNA: TGTGCCAGCATGACTTCTGGGGCCAACGTCCTGACTTTC

size: -
D: -
J: TRBJ2-4
V: TRBV4-1
CDR3: CASSQRGTVAKNIQYF
DNA: TGCGCCAGCAGCCAAAGGGGAACTGTAGCCAAAAACATTCAGTACTTC

size: -
D: -
J: TRBJ2-3
V: TRBV11-2
CDR3: CASSLALVRRQGTQYF
DNA: TGTGCCAGCAGCTTAGCTTTGGTACGGAGGCAAGGTACGCAGTATTTT

size: -
D: TRBD2
J: TRBJ2-2
V: TRBV7-9
CDR3: CASSQRLAINTGELFF
DNA: TGTGCCAGCAGCCAAAGACTAGCGATTAACACCGGGGAGCTGTTTTTT

size: -
D: TRBD2
J: TRBJ2-5
V: TRBV19
CDR3: CASMSRGTMETQYF
DNA: TGTGCCAGTATGTCTCGAGGGACTATGGAGACCCAGTACTTC

size: once
D: -
J: TRBJ1-1
V: TRBV7-9
CDR3: CASSLEFVAAPNTEAFF
DNA: TGTGCCAGCAGCTTAGAGTTTGTGGCAGCTCCGAACACTGAAGCTTTCTTT

size: -
D: -
J: TRBJ2-5
V: TRBV7-9
CDR3: CASSPGPQETQYF
DNA: TGCGCCAGCAGCCCAGGACCTCAAGAGACCCAGTACTTC

size: -
D: TRBD2
J: TRBJ2-1
V: TRBV20-1
CDR3: CSARDQTGLAAYNEQFF
DNA: TGCAGTGCTAGAGATCAAACAGGACTAGCGGCCTACAATGAGCAGTTCTTC

size: -
D: -
J: TRBJ2-3
V: TRBV10-3
CDR3: CAISEERRVGDTQYF
DNA: TGTGCCATCAGTGAGGAGCGCAGGGTTGGAGATACGCAGTATTTT

size: -
D: -
J: TRBJ2-7
V: TRBV27
CDR3: CASSSSTGYEQYF
DNA: -

size: few
D: -
J: TRBJ1-5
V: TRBV7-8
CDR3: CASSPRGVIDQPQHF
DNA: TGTGCCAGCAGCCCACGGGGGGTAATTGATCAGCCCCAGCATTTT

size: -
D: TRBD2
J: TRBJ2-3
V: TRBV5-1
CDR3: CASFLAGEGMQYF
DNA: TGCGCCAGCTTCCTAGCGGGAGAGGGGATGCAGTATTTT

size: -
D: -
J: TRBJ2-5
V: TRBV2
CDR3: CASSEVEETQYF
DNA: TGTGCCAGCAGTGAGGTCGAAGAGACCCAGTACTTC

size: -
D: TRBD1
J: TRBJ1-3
V: TRBV6-4
CDR3: CASSQGQGTAGNTIYF
DNA: TGTGCCAGCAGTCAGGGACAGGGGACGGCTGGAAACACCATATATTTT

size: -
D: -
J: TRBJ2-3
V: TRBV7-8
CDR3: CASRFSPQDTQYF
DNA: TGTGCCAGCAGATTCTCCCCTCAGGATACGCAGTATTTT

size: -
D: -
J: TRBJ2-5
V: TRBV7-2
CDR3: CASGARRLQETQYF
DNA: TGTGCCAGCGGGGCCAGACGACTTCAAGAGACCCAGTACTTC

size: -
D: -
J: TRBJ1-2
V: TRBV7-9
CDR3: CASSSRGNYGYTF
DNA: TGTGCCAGCAGCTCCCGGGGTAACTATGGCTACACCTTC

size: -
D: -
J: TRBJ1-5
V: TRBV28
CDR3: CASSPNDWPHQPQHF
DNA: TGTGCCAGCAGTCCGAACGACTGGCCACATCAGCCCCAGCATTTT

size: -
D: TRBD1
J: TRBJ2-5
V: TRBV6-1
CDR3: CASSAGQGERETQYF
DNA: TGTGCCAGCAGTGCCGGACAGGGGGAGAGAGAGACCCAGTACTTC

size: -
D: TRBD1
J: TRBJ2-7
V: TRBV11-2
CDR3: CASSLIRRTGGNRYYEQYF
DNA: TGTGCCAGCAGCTTAATTCGGCGGACAGGGGGGAACCGTTACTACGAGCAGTACTTC

size: -
D: -
J: TRBJ2-2
V: TRBV9
CDR3: CASSVQDLNTGELFF
DNA: TGTGCCAGCAGCGTACAGGACCTGAACACCGGGGAGCTGTTTTTT

size: -
D: -
J: TRBJ2-1
V: TRBV7-9
CDR3: CASRRLNNEQFF
DNA: TGTGCCAGCAGACGGCTCAACAATGAGCAGTTCTTC

size: -
D: TRBD2
J: TRBJ2-3
V: TRBV15
CDR3: CATSRPGLVLPGAQYF
DNA: TGTGCCACCAGCAGACCGGGACTAGTTCTACCGGGGGCGCAGTATTTT

size: once
D: -
J: TRBJ2-5
V: TRBV5-1
CDR3: CASSLYEGETQYF
DNA: TGCGCCAGCAGCTTGTACGAGGGAGAGACCCAGTACTTC

size: -
D: TRBD1
J: TRBJ1-5
V: TRBV20-1
CDR3: CSATWGDSDQPQHF
DNA: TGCAGTGCAACCTGGGGGGACAGCGATCAGCCCCAGCATTTT

size: -
D: -
J: TRBJ1-1
V: TRBV10-3
CDR3: CAISPRGFEAEAFF
DNA: TGTGCCATCAGCCCCCGGGGATTTGAGGCTGAAGCTTTCTTT

size: once
D: -
J: TRBJ2-5
V: TRBV6-1
CDR3: CASRNAYETQYF
DNA: TGTGCCAGCAGAAACGCTTATGAGACCCAGTACTTC

size: -
D: -
J: TRBJ2-3
V: TRBV7-2
CDR3: CASSLALGRATDTQYF
DNA: TGTGCCAGCAGCTTAGCGCTGGGGCGGGCAACAGATACGCAGTATTTT

size: -
D: TRBD1
J: TRBJ1-2
V: TRBV6-1
CDR3: CASSRPGTGDGYGYTF
DNA: TGTGCCAGCAGCCGTCCCGGGACAGGGGACGGCTATGGCTACACCTTC

size: large
D: -
J: TRBJ1-5
V: TRBV15
CDR3: CATSRMDGWDQPQHF
DNA: TGTGCCACCAGCAGGATGGACGGGTGGGATCAGCCCCAGCATTTT

size: -
D: TRBD1
J: TRBJ2-3
V: TRBV20-1
CDR3: CSAEKRSGQGSPRGTQYF
DNA: TGCAGTGCAGAGAAAAGGTCCGGACAGGGGTCTCCGAGGGGTACGCAGTATTTT

size: -
D: TRBD1
J: TRBJ1-6
V: TRBV7-9
CDR3: CASSIGQGSSPLHF
DNA: TGTGCCAGCAGTATCGGACAGGGAAGTTCACCCCTCCACTTT

size: -
D: -
J: TRBJ2-7
V: TRBV20-1
CDR3: CSARDFIGGSAYEQYF
DNA: TGCAGTGCTAGAGATTTTATAGGCGGTAGTGCCTACGAGCAGTACTTC

size: few
D: TRBD1
J: TRBJ2-7
V: TRBV11-1
CDR3: CASSGQGREQYF
DNA: TGTGCCAGCAGCGGACAGGGACGAGAGCAGTACTTC

size: -
D: -
J: TRBJ1-3
V: TRBV28
CDR3: CASTQGGAGNTIYF
DNA: TGTGCCAGCACCCAAGGGGGGGCTGGAAACACCATATATTTT

size: -
D: -
J: TRBJ2-3
V: TRBV7-2
CDR3: CASSLSPDTQYF
DNA: TGTGCCAGCAGCTTAAGCCCAGATACGCAGTATTTT

size: -
D: TRBD2
J: TRBJ2-5
V: TRBV6-1
CDR3: CASSRVGRGQETQYF
DNA: TGTGCCAGCAGTCGGGTCGGGAGGGGTCAAGAGACCCAGTACTTC

size: -
D: -
J: TRBJ1-1
V: TRBV11-2
CDR3: CASSFLGVNTEAFF
DNA: TGTGCCAGCAGCTTCCTGGGCGTGAACACTGAAGCTTTCTTT

size: -
D: TRBD1
J: TRBJ1-1
V: TRBV6-1
CDR3: CASTARTGRFLAFF
DNA: TGTGCCTCGACAGCCCGGACAGGCCGTTTTTTGGCTTTCTTT

size: -
D: -
J: TRBJ1-5
V: TRBV2
CDR3: CASNRGNQPQHF
DNA: TGTGCCAGCAATCGGGGGAATCAGCCCCAGCATTTT

size: -
D: -
J: TRBJ1-6
V: TRBV2
CDR3: CASSEGAPNNSPLHF
DNA: TGTGCCAGCAGTGAAGGGGCGCCAAATAATTCACCCCTCCACTTT

size: -
D: TRBD1
J: TRBJ1-4
V: TRBV27
CDR3: CASSLWTGGIVKLFF
DNA: TGTGCCAGCAGTTTATGGACAGGGGGCATTGTGAAACTGTTTTTT

size: -
D: -
J: TRBJ2-5
V: TRBV5-4
CDR3: CASGRDIETQYF
DNA: TGTGCCAGCGGCCGGGACATTGAGACCCAGTACTTC

size: -
D: TRBD2
J: TRBJ2-5
V: TRBV20-1
CDR3: CSANGLAEETQYF
DNA: TGCAGTGCGAATGGACTAGCGGAAGAGACCCAGTACTTC